This paragraph reports one TCR beta chain. Its antigen is not yet known. No clone much larger than this one lies a single base away; base qualities are absent. This entry belongs to a study of CD8 T cells in Susac syndrome (dated by TCRdb to the late 2010s). Notes on the research overall: Repertoire sequencing was used to test whether CD8+ T cell activation and differentiation in Susac syndrome was antigen driven.

RNA was extracted with the RNeasy kit and roughly 0.45 to 1 ug was reverse transcribed using random hexamers. The immunoSEQ multiplex PCR assay, covering 54 Vbeta and 13 Jbeta segments, was used to amplify TCR beta CDR3 regions. Bias from PCR amplification was corrected by using a synthetic template baseline for primer optimization and for computational correction. In the authors' own workflow: Reads were annotated to V, D and J genes per IMGT and analyzed with immunoSEQ Analyzer, keeping only productive sequences. Clonality was computed as one minus Shannon entropy normalized by log2 of the number of productive unique sequences. For each patient and control, public and private clones were evaluated among the 100 most prevalent clones. Clones were defined as Susac-specific when absent from the healthy and MS cohorts, from 1052 published viral clones and from other ImmuneACCESS disease sequences. TCRdb reworked the public reads: Q25 trimming with fastp, MiXCR clone assembly, productive beta chains retained. Here each entry gathers all rows of one CDR3 protein and keeps the most common genes and DNA. TCRdb assigned the V and J calls; the authors' analysis was not used. In all, the sample holds 230,000 or so distinct CDR3 sequences, and 95% of those were seen once. Jointly, the top ten make up 0.095% of the sample.

Peripheral blood CD8+ and CD4+ T cells from healthy donors, Susac syndrome patients and multiple sclerosis patients were profiled by high-throughput TCR beta sequencing. Treatment-naive patients with stable or active relapsing-remitting disease fulfilling revised McDonald criteria were used as multiple sclerosis controls. Bulk CD8+ and CD4+ T cells were purified by magnetic negative isolation, whereas CD8+ TEMRA cells were enriched by FACS. Blood was collected in EDTA tubes and processed within 24 hours, with PBMCs isolated through density gradient centrifugation. PBMCs intended for TCR sequencing were cryopreserved in liquid nitrogen and thawed later in a water bath at 37 degrees C. A purity of at least 90% was achieved for sorted or isolated CD4+, CD8+ and CD8+ TEMRA cells. Inclusive of the bounding cysteine and phenylalanine, the CDR3 is 13 residues long. Just the 39-base CDR3 DNA is kept, in frame starting at base 1. V is cut by 4 bases and J by 6 bases, and the space between the germline ends is 12 bases. In the germline V gene, CDR1 corresponds to SGHDN and CDR2 to FVKESK.

Overall study outcomes, separate from this receptor: The number of individuals in the TCR sequencing and HLA analysis was recognized as being relatively small.

Recombination joined TRBV14 with TRBJ1-2; the D gene cannot be resolved reliably. The specimen sequenced was CD4+ T cells from PBMCs. This TCR was recovered from a human donor with multiple sclerosis. The DNA reads as follows: TGTGCCAGCAGCCGGCGGATCGGGGATGGCTACACCTTC. Its protein product is CASSRRIGDGYTF.